The TCR beta chain under discussion was sequenced for a study of blood T cell repertoires in COVID-19. Study-wide background: Sites in the United States, Italy and Spain provided acute and convalescent COVID-19 samples.

This CDR3 has 18 amino acids. V shed 0 bases and J shed 3 bases, with 18 bases lying between them. Germline-derived CDR1 and CDR2 are LGHNT and FRNRAP. In the source study's methods: Reference gene primer amplification in the assay estimated nucleated cell counts. This table comes from immunoSEQ multiplex PCR, and its TCRdb copy is limited to in-frame clones, with some not included. The D gene and trimming were derived from the DNA, and the V and J assignments and clone size from that table. Here the sample spans about 270,000 clones, about four fifths being singletons. J is TRBJ2-1 and V is TRBV12-5, with D possibly being TRBD2 (6 bases). This sequence was found in a woman under 30 with acute or convalescent COVID-19. Sequenced input: peripheral blood. CDR3 in amino acids: CASGLVGKSPGGYNEQFF. DNA for the CDR3: TGTGCTAGTGGTTTGGTAGGCAAGAGCCCCGGGGGCTACAATGAGCAGTTCTTC. The entire variable domain, with the rest obtained from reference TRBV12-5 and TRBJ2-1, is as follows: DARVTQTPRHKVTEMGQEVTMRCQPILGHNTVFWYRQTMMQGLELLAYFRNRAPLDDSGMPKDRFSAEMPDATLATLKIQPSEPRDSAVYFCASGLVGKSPGGYNEQFFGPGTRLTVL.